This is a list of T cell receptor beta chains from one sample in a study of regulatory T cells in long-lasting Graves disease. TCRdb reanalysed the multiplex PCR reads using MiXCR and keeps one entry per CDR3 protein. The table has 400,000 to 550,000 distinct CDR3 sequences, under 15% seen once; the top ten hold roughly 17%. The same sample was also used in a study of T cells in Graves' hyperthyroidism and ophthalmopathy.

The starting material was peripheral blood mononuclear cells (PBMCs), obtained at new diagnosis, from a patient treated with antithyroid drugs. These receptors came from a woman aged 25 to 39 with Graves disease. The CDR3 runs from the conserved cysteine through the conserved F or W. D genes are given only for firm matches. A row's size may be missing; if present it is once, few, many or a size class.

j_gene | d_gene | abundance | v_gene | CDR3nt | CDR3aa
TRBJ1-1 | NA | few | TRBV9 | TGTGCCAGCAGCTCCCAGAAAGGGGCCACTGAAGCTTTCTTT | CASSSQKGATEAFF
TRBJ1-3 | NA | NA | TRBV11-2 | TGTGCCAGCAGCGCCTACCTTACTAGAGACAGTTCTGGAAACACCATATATTTT | CASSAYLTRDSSGNTIYF
TRBJ1-1 | NA | NA | TRBV19 | TGTGCCAGTAGTATAGTACGGGAGGCGAGCACTGAAGCTTTCTTT | CASSIVREASTEAFF
TRBJ1-1 | TRBD1 | many | TRBV6-2/TRBV6-3 | TGTGCCAGCAGTTACCCGCCCGGGACAGGGATGTTCCCTGAAGCTTTCTTT | CASSYPPGTGMFPEAFF
TRBJ2-5 | TRBD2 | few | TRBV5-1 | TGCGCCAGCAGCTTGGCTGGGACTAGCGGGTTCCAAGAGACCCAGTACTTC | CASSLAGTSGFQETQYF
TRBJ1-2 | NA | NA | TRBV6-5 | TGTGCCAGCAGTTCCGTGGGCTCATATGGCTACACCTTC | CASSSVGSYGYTF
TRBJ2-3 | TRBD2 | few | TRBV10-1 | TGCGCCAGCAGTCCACTAGCGGGAGGGGACACAGATACGCAGTATTTT | CASSPLAGGDTDTQYF
TRBJ2-7 | NA | many | TRBV20-1 | TGCAGTGCTAGAGGAGCGCGAACCTACGAGCAGTACTTC | CSARGARTYEQYF
TRBJ2-2 | NA | NA | TRBV4-1 | TGCGCCAGCAGCCAAGATTTGACCCCCCGAGGGGAGCTGTTTTTT | CASSQDLTPRGELFF
TRBJ1-5 | NA | NA | TRBV28 | TGTGCCAGCATCCAAGGGGGTTTTGGGGTTGGCAATCAGCCCCAGCATTTT | CASIQGGFGVGNQPQHF
TRBJ1-1 | NA | many | TRBV12-3/TRBV12-4 | TGTGCCAGCAGTTTTCGACCGCGGATCACTGAAGCTTTCTTT | CASSFRPRITEAFF
TRBJ2-1 | NA | few | TRBV9 | TGTGCCAGCAGCGTAGAGTTGGCAGTCGAGCAGTTCTTC | CASSVELAVEQFF
TRBJ2-5 | NA | NA | TRBV6-2/TRBV6-3 | TGTGCCAGCAGCATTTCCCTTTTTATGGACTTC | CASSISLFMDF
TRBJ1-5 | NA | few | TRBV20-1 | TGCAGTGCTAGATTGTTGATCGGGAATCAGCCCCAGCATTTT | CSARLLIGNQPQHF
TRBJ2-1 | TRBD2 | NA | TRBV12-3/TRBV12-4 | TGTGCCAGCAGGTCAGCGGGAGGGCGATACAATGAGCAGTTCTTC | CASRSAGGRYNEQFF
TRBJ1-3 | NA | many | TRBV18 | TGTGCCAGCCTACCCAGGGACGGTACGACTGGAAACACCATATATTTT | CASLPRDGTTGNTIYF
TRBJ1-5 | TRBD1 | many | TRBV2 | TGTGCCAGCAGTGAAGCGCTTAGGGCAGGGGGCGAGCAGCCCCAGCATTTT | CASSEALRAGGEQPQHF